The TCR beta chain described here comes from a study of CD8+ T cells in alopecia areata. Treatment: oral pan-JAK inhibitor, 5-10 mg twice daily. The sequencing template was cDNA reverse transcribed from extracted RNA. TCRdb keeps only in-frame clones here, not all; method: immunoSEQ multiplex PCR. This table has 140,000 to 150,000 clones, 50% to 65% appearing once. CDR1 and CDR2 (germline): SGHDT, YYEEEE. CDR3 length: 12 amino acids. V was clipped by 3 bases and J by 7 bases, with 8 bases between them. The source was CD8+ T cells sorted from blood, collected at week 4, from a patient treated with tofacitinib. The sequence was collected from a human donor with alopecia areata. V and J are TRBV5-6 and TRBJ2-1, with D hard to call. The chain's CDR3 is CASSYNGNEQFF. CDR3 nucleotide sequence: TGTGCCAGCAGCTATAATGGAAATGAGCAGTTCTTC.